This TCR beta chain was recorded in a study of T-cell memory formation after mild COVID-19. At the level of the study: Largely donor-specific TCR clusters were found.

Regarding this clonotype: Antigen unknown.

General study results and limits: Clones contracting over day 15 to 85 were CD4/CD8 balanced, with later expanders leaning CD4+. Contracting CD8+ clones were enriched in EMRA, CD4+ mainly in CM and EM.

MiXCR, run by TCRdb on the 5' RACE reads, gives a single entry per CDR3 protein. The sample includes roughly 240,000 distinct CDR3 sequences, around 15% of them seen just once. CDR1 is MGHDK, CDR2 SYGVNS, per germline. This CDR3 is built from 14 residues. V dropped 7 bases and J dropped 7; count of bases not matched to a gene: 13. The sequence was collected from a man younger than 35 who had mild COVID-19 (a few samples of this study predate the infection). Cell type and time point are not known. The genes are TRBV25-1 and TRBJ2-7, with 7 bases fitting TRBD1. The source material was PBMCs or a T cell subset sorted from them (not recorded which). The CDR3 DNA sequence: TGTGCCAGCACCGCCCATACAGGGGCTGGTGAGCAGTACTTC. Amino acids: CASTAHTGAGEQYF.